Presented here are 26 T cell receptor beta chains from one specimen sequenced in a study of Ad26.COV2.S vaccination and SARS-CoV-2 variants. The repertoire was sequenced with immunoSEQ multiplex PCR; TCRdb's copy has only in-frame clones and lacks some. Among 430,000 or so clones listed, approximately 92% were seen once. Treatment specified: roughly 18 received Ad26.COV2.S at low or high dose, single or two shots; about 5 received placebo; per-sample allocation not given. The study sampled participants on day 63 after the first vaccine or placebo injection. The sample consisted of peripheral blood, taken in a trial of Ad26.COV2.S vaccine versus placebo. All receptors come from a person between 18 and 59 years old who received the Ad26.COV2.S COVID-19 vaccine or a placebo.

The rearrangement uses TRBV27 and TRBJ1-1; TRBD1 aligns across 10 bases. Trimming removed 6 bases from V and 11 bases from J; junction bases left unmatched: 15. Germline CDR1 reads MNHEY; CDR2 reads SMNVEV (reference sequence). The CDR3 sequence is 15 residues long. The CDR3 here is CASSRPGQGMWGAFF. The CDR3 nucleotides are TGTGCCAGCAGCAGACCGGGACAGGGGATGTGGGGGGCTTTCTTT.

The CDR3 DNA reads TGTGCCACCAGTGATTTGCGTGGGGGCGAGCAGTACTTC. This sequence encodes CATSDLRGGEQYF. This chain links TRBV24-1 with TRBJ2-7; D assignment may be TRBD1 or TRBD2 (5 bases each). Trimming pared 0 bases from V and 6 bases from J, leaving 8 bases between. The CDR3 contains 13 residues. Germline loops: CDR1 KGHDR, CDR2 SFDVKD.

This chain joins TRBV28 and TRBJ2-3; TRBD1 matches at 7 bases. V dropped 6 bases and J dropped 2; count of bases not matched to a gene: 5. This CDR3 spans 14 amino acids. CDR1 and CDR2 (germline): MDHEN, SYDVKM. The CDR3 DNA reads TGTGCCAGCAGGAGACAGGGAGTCACAGATACGCAGTATTTT. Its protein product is CASRRQGVTDTQYF.

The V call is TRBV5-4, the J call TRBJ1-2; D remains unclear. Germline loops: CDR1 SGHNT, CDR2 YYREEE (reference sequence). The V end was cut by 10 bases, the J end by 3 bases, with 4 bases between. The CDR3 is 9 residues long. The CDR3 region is CAPYYGYTF. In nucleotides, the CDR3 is TGTGCCCCCTACTATGGCTACACCTTC.

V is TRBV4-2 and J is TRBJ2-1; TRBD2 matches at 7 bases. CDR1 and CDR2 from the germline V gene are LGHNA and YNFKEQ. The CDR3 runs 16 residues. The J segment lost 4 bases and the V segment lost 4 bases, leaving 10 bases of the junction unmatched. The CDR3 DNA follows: TGTGCCAGCAGCCCAGGGTTCCGGGGGGTTTACAATGAGCAGTTCTTC. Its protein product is CASSPGFRGVYNEQFF.

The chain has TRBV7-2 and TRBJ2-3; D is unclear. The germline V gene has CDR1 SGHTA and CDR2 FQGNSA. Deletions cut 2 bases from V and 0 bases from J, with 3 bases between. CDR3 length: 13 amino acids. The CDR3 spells CASSLMSTDTQYF. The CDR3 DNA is TGTGCCAGCAGCTTAATGAGCACAGATACGCAGTATTTT. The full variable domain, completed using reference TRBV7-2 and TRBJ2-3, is GAGVSQSPSNKVTEKGKDVELRCDPISGHTALYWYRQSLGQGLEFLIYFQGNSAPDKSGLPSDRFSAERTGGSVSTLTIQRTQQEDSAVYLCASSLMSTDTQYFGPGTRLTVL.

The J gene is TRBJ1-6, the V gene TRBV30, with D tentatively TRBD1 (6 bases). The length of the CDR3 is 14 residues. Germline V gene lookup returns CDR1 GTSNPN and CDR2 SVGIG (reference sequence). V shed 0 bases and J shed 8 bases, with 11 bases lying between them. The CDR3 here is CAWSVLRGYSPLHF. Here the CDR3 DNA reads TGTGCCTGGAGTGTTCTCAGGGGATATTCACCCCTCCACTTT. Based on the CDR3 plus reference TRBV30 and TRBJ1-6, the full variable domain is SQTIHQWPATLVQPVGSPLSLECTVEGTSNPNLYWYRQAAGRGLQLLFYSVGIGQISSEVPQNLSASRPQDRQFILSSKKLLLSDSGFYLCAWSVLRGYSPLHFGNGTRLTVT.

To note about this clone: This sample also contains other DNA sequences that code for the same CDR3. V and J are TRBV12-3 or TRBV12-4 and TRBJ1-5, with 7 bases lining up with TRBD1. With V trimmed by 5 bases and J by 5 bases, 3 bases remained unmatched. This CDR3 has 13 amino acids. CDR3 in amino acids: CASSLTGHQPQHF. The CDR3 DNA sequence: TGTGCCAGCAGTCTGACAGGGCATCAGCCCCAGCATTTT.

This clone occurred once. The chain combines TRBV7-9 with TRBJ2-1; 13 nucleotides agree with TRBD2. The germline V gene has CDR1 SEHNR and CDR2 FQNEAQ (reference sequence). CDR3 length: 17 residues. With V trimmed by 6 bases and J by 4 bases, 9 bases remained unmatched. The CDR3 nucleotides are TGTGCCAGCAGGTATAAGGGGACTAGCGGGAATTACAATGAGCAGTTCTTC. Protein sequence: CASRYKGTSGNYNEQFF.

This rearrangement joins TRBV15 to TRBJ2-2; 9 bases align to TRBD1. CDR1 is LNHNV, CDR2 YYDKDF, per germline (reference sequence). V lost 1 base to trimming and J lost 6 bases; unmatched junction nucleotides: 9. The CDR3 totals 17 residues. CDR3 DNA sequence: TGTGCCACCAGCAGAGGGACAGGGGCGGGAGTTGCCGGGGAGCTGTTTTTT. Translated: CATSRGTGAGVAGELFF.

The CDR3 region is CASSAVGREDTQYF. CDR3 DNA sequence: TGTGCCAGCAGCGCAGTGGGGAGGGAAGATACGCAGTATTTT. The chain has TRBV7-9 and TRBJ2-3, with 7 bases aligning to TRBD2. This CDR3 has 14 residues. From germline, CDR1 is SEHNR and CDR2 FQNEAQ (reference sequence). V dropped 5 bases and J dropped 5; count of bases not matched to a gene: 7. Based on the CDR3 plus reference TRBV7-9 and TRBJ2-3, the full variable domain is DTGVSQNPRHKITKRGQNVTFRCDPISEHNRLYWYRQTLGQGPEFLTYFQNEAQLEKSRLLSDRFSAERPKGSFSTLEIQRTEQGDSAMYLCASSAVGREDTQYFGPGTRLTVL.

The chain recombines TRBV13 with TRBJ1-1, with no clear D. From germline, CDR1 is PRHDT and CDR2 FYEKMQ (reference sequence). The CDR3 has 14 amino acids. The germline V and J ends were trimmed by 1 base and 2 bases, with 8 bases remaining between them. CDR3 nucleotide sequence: TGTGCCAGCAGCTTAGATGGTGGCAACACTGAAGCTTTCTTT. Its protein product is CASSLDGGNTEAFF.

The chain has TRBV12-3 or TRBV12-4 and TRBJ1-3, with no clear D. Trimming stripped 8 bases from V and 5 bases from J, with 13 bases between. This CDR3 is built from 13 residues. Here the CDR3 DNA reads TGTGCCAGCCAAAGCAGAGCGAGAAACACCATATATTTT. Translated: CASQSRARNTIYF.

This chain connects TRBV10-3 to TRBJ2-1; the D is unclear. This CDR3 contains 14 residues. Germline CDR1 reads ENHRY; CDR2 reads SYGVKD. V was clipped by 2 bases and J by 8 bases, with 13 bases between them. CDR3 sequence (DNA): TGTGCCATCAGTGAGCTCCCTAATATGGATGAGCAGTTCTTC. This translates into CAISELPNMDEQFF.

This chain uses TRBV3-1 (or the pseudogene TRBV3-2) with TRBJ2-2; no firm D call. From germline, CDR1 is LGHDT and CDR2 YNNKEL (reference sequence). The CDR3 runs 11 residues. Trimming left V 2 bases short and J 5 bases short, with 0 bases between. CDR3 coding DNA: TGTGCCAGCAGCCAAACCGGGGAGCTGTTTTTT. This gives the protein CASSQTGELFF.

The CDR3 coding sequence is TGCGCCAGCAGCCCCGGGACTAGCGGGATGTACAATGAGCAGTTCTTC. The encoded protein is CASSPGTSGMYNEQFF. V and J are TRBV5-1 and TRBJ2-1; 13 bases map to TRBD2. CDR1 SGHRS and CDR2 YFSETQ come from the germline V gene. Trimming cost V 4 bases and J 4 bases; bases outside gene matches: 5. CDR3 size: 16 residues.

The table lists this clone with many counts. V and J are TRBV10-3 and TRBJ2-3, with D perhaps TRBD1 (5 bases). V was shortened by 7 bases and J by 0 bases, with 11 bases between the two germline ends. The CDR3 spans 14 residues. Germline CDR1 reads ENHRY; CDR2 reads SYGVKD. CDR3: CAIKGAFSTDTQYF. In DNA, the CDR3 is TGTGCCATCAAAGGGGCATTTAGCACAGATACGCAGTATTTT.

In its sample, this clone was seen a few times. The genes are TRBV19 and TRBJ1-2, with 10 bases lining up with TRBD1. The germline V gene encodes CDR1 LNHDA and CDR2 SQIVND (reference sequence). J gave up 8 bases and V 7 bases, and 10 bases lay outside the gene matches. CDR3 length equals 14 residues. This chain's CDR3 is CASKETGGVGGYTF. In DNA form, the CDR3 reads TGTGCCAGTAAGGAGACAGGGGGCGTCGGGGGCTACACCTTC.

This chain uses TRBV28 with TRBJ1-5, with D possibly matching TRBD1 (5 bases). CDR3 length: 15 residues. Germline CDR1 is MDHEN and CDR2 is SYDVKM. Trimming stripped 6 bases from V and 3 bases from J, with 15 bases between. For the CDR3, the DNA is TGTGCCAGCAGACCAAAAGCAGGGATCAATCAGCCCCAGCATTTT. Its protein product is CASRPKAGINQPQHF.

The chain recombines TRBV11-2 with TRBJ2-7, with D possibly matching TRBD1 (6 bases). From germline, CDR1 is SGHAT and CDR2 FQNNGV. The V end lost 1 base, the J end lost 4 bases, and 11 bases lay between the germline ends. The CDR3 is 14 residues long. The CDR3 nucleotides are TGTGCCAGCAGCTTAGCAGGGGTCCGGTACGAGCAGTACGTC. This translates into CASSLAGVRYEQYV.

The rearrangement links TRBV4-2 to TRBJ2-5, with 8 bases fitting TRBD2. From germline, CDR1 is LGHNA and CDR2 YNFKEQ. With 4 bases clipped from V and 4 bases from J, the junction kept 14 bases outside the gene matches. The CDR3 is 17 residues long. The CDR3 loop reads CASSPQGSRAGAETQYF. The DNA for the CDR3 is TGTGCCAGCAGCCCTCAAGGGTCTCGAGCGGGAGCAGAGACCCAGTACTTC.

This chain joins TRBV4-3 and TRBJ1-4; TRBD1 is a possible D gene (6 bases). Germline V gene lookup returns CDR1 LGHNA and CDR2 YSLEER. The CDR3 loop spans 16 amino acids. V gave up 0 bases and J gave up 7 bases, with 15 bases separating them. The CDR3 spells CASSQDLAGRGEKLFF. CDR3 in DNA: TGCGCCAGCAGCCAAGATCTGGCAGGCAGGGGTGAAAAACTGTTTTTT.

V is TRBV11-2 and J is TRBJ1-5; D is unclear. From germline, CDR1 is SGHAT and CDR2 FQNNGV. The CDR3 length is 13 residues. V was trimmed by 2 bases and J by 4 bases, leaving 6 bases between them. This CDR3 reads CASSLMENQPQHF. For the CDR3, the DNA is TGTGCCAGCAGCTTAATGGAGAATCAGCCCCAGCATTTT. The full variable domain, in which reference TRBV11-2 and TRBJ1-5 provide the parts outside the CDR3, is EAGVAQSPRYKIIEKRQSVAFWCNPISGHATLYWYQQILGQGPKLLIQFQNNGVVDDSQLPKDRFSAERLKGVDSTLKIQPAKLEDSAVYLCASSLMENQPQHFGDGTRLSIL.

CDR3 sequence: CASSDSFWREKLFF. The CDR3 nucleotides are TGTGCCAGCAGTGACTCTTTTTGGAGGGAAAAACTGTTTTTT. V gene TRBV2 combines with J gene TRBJ1-4, with D unclear. Germline lookup yields CDR1 SNHLY and CDR2 FYNNEI. V lost 3 bases, J lost 8 bases, and 13 bases lay in between. This CDR3 is built from 14 residues.

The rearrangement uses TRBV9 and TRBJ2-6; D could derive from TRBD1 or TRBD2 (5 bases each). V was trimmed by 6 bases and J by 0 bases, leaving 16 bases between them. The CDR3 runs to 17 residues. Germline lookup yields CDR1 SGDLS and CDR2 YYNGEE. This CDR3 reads CASTEGIPSSGANVLTF. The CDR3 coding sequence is TGTGCCAGCACCGAGGGGATACCGAGCTCTGGGGCCAACGTCCTGACTTTC.

In nucleotides, the CDR3 is TGTGCCAGCTCACCCCAGGCCGGTAATGAAAAACTGTTTTTT. This sequence encodes CASSPQAGNEKLFF. This chain links TRBV18 with TRBJ1-4; no definite D call. Trimming cost V 3 bases and J 4 bases, with 9 bases left between them. Germline assignment: CDR1 KGHSH and CDR2 LQKENI. This CDR3 has 14 residues.